This T cell receptor beta chain was identified during a study of early stage breast cancer tumors. About the study: Of around 16 invasive breast tumors, about a dozen were hormone receptor-positive, HER2-negative.

With regard to this clone: As yet, its antigen is unknown.

TCRdb's table, derived via immunoSEQ multiplex PCR, lists solely in-frame clones and lacks some. This table holds roughly 49,000 clones, around 80% found once. Study-level findings and limits: Blood repertoires resembled normal breast more than tumor.

The CDR3 is 13 residues long. V lost 5 bases to trimming and J lost 0 bases, with 8 bases between them. The V gene's germline CDR1 is LNHDA and CDR2 SQIVND (reference sequence). The sequenced sample consisted of blood. The chain couples TRBV19 to TRBJ2-7; D uncertain. The sequence derives from a person aged 35 to 50 with breast cancer. The CDR3 DNA sequence: TGTGCCAGTAGTCTCACATCCTCCTACGAGCAGTACTTC. This translates into CASSLTSSYEQYF.